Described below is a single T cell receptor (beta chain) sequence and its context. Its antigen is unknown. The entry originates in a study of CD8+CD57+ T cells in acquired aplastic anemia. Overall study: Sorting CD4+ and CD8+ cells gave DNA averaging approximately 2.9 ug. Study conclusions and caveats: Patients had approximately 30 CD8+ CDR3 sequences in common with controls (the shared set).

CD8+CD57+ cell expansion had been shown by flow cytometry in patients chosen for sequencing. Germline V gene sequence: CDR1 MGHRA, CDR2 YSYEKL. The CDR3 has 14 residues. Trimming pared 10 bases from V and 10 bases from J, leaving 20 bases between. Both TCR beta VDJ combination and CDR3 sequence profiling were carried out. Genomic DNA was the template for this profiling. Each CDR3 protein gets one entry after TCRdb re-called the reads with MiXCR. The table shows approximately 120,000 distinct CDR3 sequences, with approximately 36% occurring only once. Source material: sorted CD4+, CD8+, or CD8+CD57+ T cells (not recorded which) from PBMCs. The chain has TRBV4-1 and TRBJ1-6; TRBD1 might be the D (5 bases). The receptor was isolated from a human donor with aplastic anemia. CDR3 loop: CATGPPRVGSPLHF. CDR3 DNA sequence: TGCGCCACCGGCCCCCCCAGGGTAGGATCACCCCTCCACTTT.